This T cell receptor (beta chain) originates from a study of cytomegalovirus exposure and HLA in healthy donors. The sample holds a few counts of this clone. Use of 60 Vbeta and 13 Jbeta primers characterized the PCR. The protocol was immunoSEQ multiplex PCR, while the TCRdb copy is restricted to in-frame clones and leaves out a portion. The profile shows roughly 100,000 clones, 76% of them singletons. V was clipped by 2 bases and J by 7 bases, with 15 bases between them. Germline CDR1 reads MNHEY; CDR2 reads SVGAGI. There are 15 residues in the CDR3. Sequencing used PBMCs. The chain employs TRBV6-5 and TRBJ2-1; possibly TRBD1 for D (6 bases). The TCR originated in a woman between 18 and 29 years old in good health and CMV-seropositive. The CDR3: CASSYRGTSSNEQFF. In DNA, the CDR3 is TGTGCCAGCAGTTACAGGGGGACCAGTTCAAATGAGCAGTTCTTC.